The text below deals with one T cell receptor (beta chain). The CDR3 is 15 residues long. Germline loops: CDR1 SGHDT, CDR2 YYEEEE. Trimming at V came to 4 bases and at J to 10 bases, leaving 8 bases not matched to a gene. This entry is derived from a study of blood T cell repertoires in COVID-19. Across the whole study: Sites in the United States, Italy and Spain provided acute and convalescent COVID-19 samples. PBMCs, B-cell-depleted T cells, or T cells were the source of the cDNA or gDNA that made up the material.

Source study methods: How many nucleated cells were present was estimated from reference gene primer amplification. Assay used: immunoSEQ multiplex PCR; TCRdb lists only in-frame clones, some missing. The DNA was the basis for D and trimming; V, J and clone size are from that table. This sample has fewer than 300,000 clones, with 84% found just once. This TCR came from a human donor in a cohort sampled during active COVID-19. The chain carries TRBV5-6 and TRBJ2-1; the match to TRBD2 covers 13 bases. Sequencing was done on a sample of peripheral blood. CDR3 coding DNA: TGTGCCAGCAGCCTTAGACTAGCGGGGGGCCGAGAGCAGTTCTTC. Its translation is CASSLRLAGGREQFF.